The rows below give T cell receptor beta chains drawn from one sample of a study of beta chain features in type 1 diabetes. Measured with immunoSEQ multiplex PCR; TCRdb has only the in-frame clones, and not every one. In the table there are 250,000 to 300,000 clones, 13% to 15% of which are singletons. Material for sequencing was naive CD4+ T cells from blood. The receptor source for this set is a man aged 30 to 39 with type 1 diabetes. The CDR3 runs from the conserved cysteine through the conserved F or W. D genes are given only for firm matches. Clone size is stated in some rows and not others, as once, few, many or a class when expanded.

J	V	D	size	DNA	CDR3
TRBJ2-7	TRBV7-9	NA	NA	TGTGCCAGCAGTCCTAAGGTGGTAGCGGAGGCCTACGAGCAGTACTTC	CASSPKVVAEAYEQYF
TRBJ1-1	TRBV2	NA	NA	TGTGCCAGCATTTACTACACTGAAGCTTTCTTT	CASIYYTEAFF
TRBJ2-7	TRBV7-9	TRBD2	few	TGTGCCAGCAGATCGATTGGGACTAGCTACGAGCAGTACTTC	CASRSIGTSYEQYF
TRBJ2-6	TRBV5-1	NA	few	TGCGCCAGCAGCCTCCAGGCAAGCTCTGGGGCCAACGTCCTGACTTTC	CASSLQASSGANVLTF
TRBJ2-1	TRBV5-1	NA	few	TGCGCCAGCAGCTATAGGGGCGTGATTGGGCAGGAGCAGTTCTTC	CASSYRGVIGQEQFF
TRBJ1-1	TRBV5-1	TRBD1	few	TGCGCCAGCAGCTTGACAGGGGTACTGGAAGCTTTCTTT	CASSLTGVLEAFF
TRBJ1-4	TRBV2	TRBD1	few	TGTGCCAGCAGTAACAGGGGGGAAGAAAAACTGTTTTTT	CASSNRGEEKLFF
TRBJ2-3	TRBV6-5	TRBD2	few	TGTGCCAGCAGCCGGACTAGAAACACAGATACGCAGTATTTT	CASSRTRNTDTQYF
TRBJ1-5	TRBV6-1	NA	NA	TGTGCCAGCAGTGAAGGGACGGGAGGCAATCAGCCCCAGCATTTT	CASSEGTGGNQPQHF
TRBJ2-5	TRBV5-1	TRBD2	NA	TGCGCCAGCAGCCTAAAACTAGCGGGAAAAGAGACCCAGTACTTC	CASSLKLAGKETQYF
TRBJ2-2	TRBV7-3	NA	few	TGTGCCAGCAGCCGAGAGAGGTCCGAGCTCGGCGGGGAGCTGTTTTTT	CASSRERSELGGELFF
TRBJ2-1	TRBV7-3	TRBD2	NA	TGTGCCAGCAGCCTAATAGCGGGAGGGCCGAACAATGAGCAGTTCTTC	CASSLIAGGPNNEQFF
TRBJ2-1	TRBV5-1	NA	NA	TGCGCCAGCAGCTCGAACTTCAATGAGCAGTTCTTC	CASSSNFNEQFF
TRBJ1-2	TRBV29-1	NA	NA	TGCAGCGTTGGGGGAGGGTCTAACTATGGCTACACCTTC	CSVGGGSNYGYTF
TRBJ2-1	TRBV14	TRBD1	NA	TGTGCCAGCAGCCAGGTCCCAGGGGGCGGGAATGAGCAGTTCTTC	CASSQVPGGGNEQFF
TRBJ2-7	TRBV6-5	NA	few	TGTGCCAGCAGTTACTCTAGTGCGGGGTCCTACGAGCAGTACTTC	CASSYSSAGSYEQYF
TRBJ2-1	TRBV10-3	NA	NA	TGTGCCAGCAGTCTAGACAGCTACAATGAGCAGTTCTTC	CASSLDSYNEQFF
TRBJ2-6	TRBV7-3	NA	NA	TGTGCCAGCAGCTATGGACTTACTTTCTCTGGGGCCAACGTCCTGACTTTC	CASSYGLTFSGANVLTF
TRBJ1-3	TRBV10-3	NA	NA	TGTGCCATCCGTCGACAGGCTAGCTCTGGAAACACCATATATTTT	CAIRRQASSGNTIYF
TRBJ2-7	TRBV7-9	TRBD1	few	TGTGCCAGCAGCTTTAGAGGGGGCGCTGGGTACGAGCAGTACTTC	CASSFRGGAGYEQYF
TRBJ2-5	TRBV4-3	TRBD1	NA	TGCGCCAGCAGCCGGGACAGGCAAGAGACCCAGTACTTC	CASSRDRQETQYF
TRBJ2-1	TRBV9	NA	NA	TGTGCCAGCAGCGTAGTGGGCCATGAGCAGTTCTTC	CASSVVGHEQFF
TRBJ2-7	TRBV2	TRBD1	NA	TGTGCCAGCACAGGGACAGGATACTACGAGCAGTACTTC	CASTGTGYYEQYF
TRBJ2-7	TRBV10-2	TRBD1	NA	TGCGCCAGCGCAGGGACAGGGAACGGCGAGCAGTACTTC	CASAGTGNGEQYF
TRBJ2-1	TRBV9	NA	NA	TGTGCCAGCAGCGTAGATGTGCGAGGGCCCTACAATGAGCAGTTCTTC	CASSVDVRGPYNEQFF